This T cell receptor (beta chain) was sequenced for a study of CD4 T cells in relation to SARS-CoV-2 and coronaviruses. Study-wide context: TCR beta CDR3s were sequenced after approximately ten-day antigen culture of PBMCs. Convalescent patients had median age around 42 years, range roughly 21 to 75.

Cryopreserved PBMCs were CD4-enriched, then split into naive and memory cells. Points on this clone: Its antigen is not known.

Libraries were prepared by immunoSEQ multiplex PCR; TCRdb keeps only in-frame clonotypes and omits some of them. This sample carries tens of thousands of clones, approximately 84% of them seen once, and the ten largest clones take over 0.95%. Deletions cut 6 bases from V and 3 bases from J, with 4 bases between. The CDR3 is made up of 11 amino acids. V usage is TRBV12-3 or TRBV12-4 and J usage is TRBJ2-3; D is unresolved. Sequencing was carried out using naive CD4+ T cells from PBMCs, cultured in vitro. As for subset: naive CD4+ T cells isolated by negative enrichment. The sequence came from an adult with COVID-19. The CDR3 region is CASRITDTQYF. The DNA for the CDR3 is TGTGCCAGCAGGATAACAGATACGCAGTATTTT.